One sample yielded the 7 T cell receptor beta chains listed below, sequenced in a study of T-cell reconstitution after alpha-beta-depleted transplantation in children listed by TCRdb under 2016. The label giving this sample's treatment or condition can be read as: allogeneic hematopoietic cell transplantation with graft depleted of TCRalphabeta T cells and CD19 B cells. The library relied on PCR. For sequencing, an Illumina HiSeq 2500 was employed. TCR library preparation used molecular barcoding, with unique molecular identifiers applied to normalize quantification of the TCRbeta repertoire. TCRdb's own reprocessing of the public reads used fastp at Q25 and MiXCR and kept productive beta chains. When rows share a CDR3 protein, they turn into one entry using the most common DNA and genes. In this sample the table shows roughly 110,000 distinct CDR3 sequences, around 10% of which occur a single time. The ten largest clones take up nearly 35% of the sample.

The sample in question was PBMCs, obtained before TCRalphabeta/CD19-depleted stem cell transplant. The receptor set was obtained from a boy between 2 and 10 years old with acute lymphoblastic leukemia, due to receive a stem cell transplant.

The CDR3 coding sequence is TGCAGTGCTAGAGGGAGGCCAAATTCACCCCTCCACTTT. It specifies CSARGRPNSPLHF. The chain combines TRBV20-1 with TRBJ1-6, with no clear D. This CDR3 is built from 13 residues. Deletions cut 1 base from V and 7 bases from J, with 8 bases between. The germline CDR1 and CDR2 sequences are DFQATT and SNEGSKA (reference sequence).

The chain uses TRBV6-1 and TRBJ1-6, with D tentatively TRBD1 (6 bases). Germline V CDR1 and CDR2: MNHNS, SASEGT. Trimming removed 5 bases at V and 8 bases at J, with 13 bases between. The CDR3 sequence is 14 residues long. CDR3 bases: TGTGCCAGCAGTAGACAGGATCTTCATTCACCCCTCCACTTT. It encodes CASSRQDLHSPLHF.

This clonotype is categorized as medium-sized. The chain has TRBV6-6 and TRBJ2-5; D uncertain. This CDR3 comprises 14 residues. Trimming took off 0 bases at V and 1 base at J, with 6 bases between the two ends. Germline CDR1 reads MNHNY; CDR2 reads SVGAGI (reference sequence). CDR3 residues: CASSYSASQETQYF. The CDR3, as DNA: TGTGCCAGCAGTTACTCGGCCAGCCAAGAGACCCAGTACTTC.

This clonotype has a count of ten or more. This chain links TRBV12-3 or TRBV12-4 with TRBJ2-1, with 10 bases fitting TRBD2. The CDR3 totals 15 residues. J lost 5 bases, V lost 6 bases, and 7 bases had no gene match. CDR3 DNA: TGTGCCAGCAGCCAAAGCGGGAGGGGGGACAATGAGCAGTTCTTC. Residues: CASSQSGRGDNEQFF.

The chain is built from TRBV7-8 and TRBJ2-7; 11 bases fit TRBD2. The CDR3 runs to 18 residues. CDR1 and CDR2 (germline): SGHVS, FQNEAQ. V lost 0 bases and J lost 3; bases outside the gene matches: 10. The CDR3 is CASSLASTSGRNHYEQYF. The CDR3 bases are TGTGCCAGCAGCTTAGCGAGTACTAGCGGGAGAAATCACTACGAGCAGTACTTC.

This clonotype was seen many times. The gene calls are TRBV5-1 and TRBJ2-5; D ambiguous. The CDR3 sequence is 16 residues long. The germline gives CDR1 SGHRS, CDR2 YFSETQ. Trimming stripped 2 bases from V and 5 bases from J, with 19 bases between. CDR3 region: CASSLPTDPGWETQYF. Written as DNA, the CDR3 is TGCGCCAGCAGCTTACCCACTGACCCTGGTTGGGAGACCCAGTACTTC.

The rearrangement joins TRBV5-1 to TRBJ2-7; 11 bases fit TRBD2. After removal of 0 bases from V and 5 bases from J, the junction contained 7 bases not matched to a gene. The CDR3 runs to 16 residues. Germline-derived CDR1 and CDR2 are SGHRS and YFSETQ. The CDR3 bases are TGCGCCAGCAGCTTGGCCACTAGCGGGAGACGAAACGAGCAGTACTTC. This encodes CASSLATSGRRNEQYF.